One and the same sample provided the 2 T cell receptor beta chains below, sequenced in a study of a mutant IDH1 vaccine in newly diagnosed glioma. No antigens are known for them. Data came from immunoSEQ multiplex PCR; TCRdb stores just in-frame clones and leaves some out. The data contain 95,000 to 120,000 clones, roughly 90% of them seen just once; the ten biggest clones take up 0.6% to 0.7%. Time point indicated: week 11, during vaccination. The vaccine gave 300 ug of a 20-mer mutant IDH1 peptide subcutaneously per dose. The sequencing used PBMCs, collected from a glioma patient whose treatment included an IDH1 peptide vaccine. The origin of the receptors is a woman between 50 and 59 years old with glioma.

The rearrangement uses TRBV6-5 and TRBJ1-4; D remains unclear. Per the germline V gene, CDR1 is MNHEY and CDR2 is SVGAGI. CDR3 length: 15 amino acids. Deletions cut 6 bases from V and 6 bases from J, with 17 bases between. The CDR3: CASSQSGLRDEKLFF. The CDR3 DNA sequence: TGTGCCAGCAGCCAAAGTGGACTGAGAGATGAAAAACTGTTTTTT.

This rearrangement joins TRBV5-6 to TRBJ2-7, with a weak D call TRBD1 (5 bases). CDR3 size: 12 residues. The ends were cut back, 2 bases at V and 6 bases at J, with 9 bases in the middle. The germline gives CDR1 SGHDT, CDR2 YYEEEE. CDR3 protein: CASSLYRLEQYF. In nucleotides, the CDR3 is TGTGCCAGCAGCTTATACAGGCTCGAGCAGTACTTC.